This T cell receptor beta chain was sequenced during a study of CD8+ T cells in alopecia areata. Whole-study findings and limits: Normal scalp showed lower clonality than lesional scalp, especially alopecia totalis/universalis. Clarity of TCR sharing across patients fell short of that in mice, possibly HLA-related.

Ten or more counts support this clone. The antigen is not known. The CDR3 is 16 residues long. J lost 1 base, V lost 4 bases, and 9 bases had no gene match. Germline V gives CDR1 MDHEN, CDR2 SYDVKM. Following extraction, RNA underwent reverse transcription to cDNA, which served as the sequencing template. Sequenced by immunoSEQ multiplex PCR; TCRdb stores in-frame clones only, minus some. Here the sample spans 100,000 to 150,000 clones, more than 30% being singletons. The chain combines TRBV28 with TRBJ2-7; 8 bases match TRBD1. What was sequenced was CD4+ T cells sorted from blood. The sequence derives from a human donor with alopecia areata. CDR3: CASSSNPGGASYEQYF. CDR3 coding DNA: TGTGCCAGCAGTTCAAATCCAGGGGGCGCGTCCTACGAGCAGTACTTC. The variable domain in full, completed from reference TRBV28 and TRBJ2-7, reads DVKVTQSSRYLVKRTGEKVFLECVQDMDHENMFWYRQDPGLGLRLIYFSYDVKMKEKGDIPEGYSVSREKKERFSLILESASTNQTSMYLCASSSNPGGASYEQYFGPGTRLTVT.